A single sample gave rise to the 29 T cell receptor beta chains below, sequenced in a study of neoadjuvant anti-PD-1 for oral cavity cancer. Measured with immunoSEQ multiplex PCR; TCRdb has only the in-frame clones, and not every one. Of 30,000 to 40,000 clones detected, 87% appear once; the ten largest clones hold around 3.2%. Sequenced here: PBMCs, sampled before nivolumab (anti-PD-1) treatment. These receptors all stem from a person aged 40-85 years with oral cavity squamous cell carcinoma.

The DNA for the CDR3 is TGTGCCGGCGGGACAGGGGTTGGACAGCCCCAGCATTTT. Translating gives CAGGTGVGQPQHF. This chain links TRBV7-2 with TRBJ1-5; 10 bases match TRBD1. The CDR3 extends over 13 amino acids. Germline CDR1 reads SGHTA; CDR2 reads FQGNSA. V lost 11 bases to trimming and J lost 7 bases; unmatched junction nucleotides: 8.

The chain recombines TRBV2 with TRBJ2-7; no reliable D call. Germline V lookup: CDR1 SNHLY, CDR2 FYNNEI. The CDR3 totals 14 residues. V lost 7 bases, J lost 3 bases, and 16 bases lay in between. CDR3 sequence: CASTQDRWNYEQYF. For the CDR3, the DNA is TGTGCCAGCACTCAGGACCGATGGAACTACGAGCAGTACTTC.

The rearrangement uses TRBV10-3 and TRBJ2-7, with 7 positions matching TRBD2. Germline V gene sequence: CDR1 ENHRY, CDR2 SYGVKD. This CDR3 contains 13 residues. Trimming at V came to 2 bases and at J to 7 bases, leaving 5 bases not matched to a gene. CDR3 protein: CAISEGRGTEQYF. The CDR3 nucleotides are TGTGCCATCAGTGAGGGGAGGGGTACTGAGCAGTACTTC.

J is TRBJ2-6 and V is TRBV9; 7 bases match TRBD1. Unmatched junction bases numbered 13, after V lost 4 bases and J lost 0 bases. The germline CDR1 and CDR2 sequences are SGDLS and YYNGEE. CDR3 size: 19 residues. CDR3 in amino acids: CASSSPDRAIHSGANVLTF. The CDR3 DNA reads TGTGCCAGCAGCTCGCCCGACAGGGCAATCCACTCTGGGGCCAACGTCCTGACTTTC.

CDR3 amino acids: CASSIITGHAYEQYF. As DNA, the CDR3 is TGTGCCAGCAGCATTATAACCGGGCACGCGTACGAGCAGTACTTC. The V and J genes are TRBV7-8 and TRBJ2-7; D gene unclear. The CDR3 covers 15 residues. The germline CDR1 and CDR2 sequences are SGHVS and FQNEAQ. Trimming shortened V by 5 bases and J by 4 bases, and 18 bases separated the two germline ends.

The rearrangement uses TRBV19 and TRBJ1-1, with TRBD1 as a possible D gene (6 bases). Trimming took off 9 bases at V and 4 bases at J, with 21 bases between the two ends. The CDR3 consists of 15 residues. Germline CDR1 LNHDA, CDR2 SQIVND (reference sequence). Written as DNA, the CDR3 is TGTGCCAGCGTCCCGGGGGCAGCCATACTCACTGAAGCTTTCTTT. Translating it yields CASVPGAAILTEAFF.

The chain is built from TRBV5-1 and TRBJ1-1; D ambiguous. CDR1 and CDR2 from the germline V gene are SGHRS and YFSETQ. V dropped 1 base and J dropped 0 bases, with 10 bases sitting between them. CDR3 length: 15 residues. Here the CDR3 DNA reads TGCGCCAGCAGCTTGTCGGGAGAAATGAACACTGAAGCTTTCTTT. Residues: CASSLSGEMNTEAFF.

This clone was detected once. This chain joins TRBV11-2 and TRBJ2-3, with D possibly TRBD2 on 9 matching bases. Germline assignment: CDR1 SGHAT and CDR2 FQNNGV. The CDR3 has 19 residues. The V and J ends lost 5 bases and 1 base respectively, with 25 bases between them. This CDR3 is CASSDPTGAGGLGTDTQYF. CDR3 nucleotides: TGTGCCAGCAGCGACCCGACAGGGGCGGGGGGGCTTGGCACAGATACGCAGTATTTT.

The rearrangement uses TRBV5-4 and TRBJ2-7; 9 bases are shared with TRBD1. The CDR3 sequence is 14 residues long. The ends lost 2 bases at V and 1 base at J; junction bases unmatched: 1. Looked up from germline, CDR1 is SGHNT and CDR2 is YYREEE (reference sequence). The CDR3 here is CASSFDRGSYEQYF. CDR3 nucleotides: TGTGCCAGCAGCTTCGACAGGGGGTCCTACGAGCAGTACTTC.

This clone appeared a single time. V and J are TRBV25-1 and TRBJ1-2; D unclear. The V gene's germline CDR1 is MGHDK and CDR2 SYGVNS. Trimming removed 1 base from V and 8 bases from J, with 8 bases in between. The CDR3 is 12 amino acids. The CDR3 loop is CASSEFRVGYTF. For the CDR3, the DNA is TGTGCCAGCAGTGAATTCCGGGTAGGCTACACCTTC.

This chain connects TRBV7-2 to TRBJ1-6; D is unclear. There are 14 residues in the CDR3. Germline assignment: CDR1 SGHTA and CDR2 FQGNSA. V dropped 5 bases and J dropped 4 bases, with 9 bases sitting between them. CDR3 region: CASSPDGYNSPLHF. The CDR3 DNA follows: TGTGCCAGCAGCCCCGACGGATATAATTCACCCCTCCACTTT.

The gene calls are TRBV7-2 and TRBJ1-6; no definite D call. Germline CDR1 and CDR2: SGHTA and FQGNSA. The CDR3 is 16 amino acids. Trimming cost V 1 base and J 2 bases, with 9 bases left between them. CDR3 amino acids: CASSLGRGPYNSPLHF. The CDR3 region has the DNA TGTGCCAGCAGCTTAGGACGGGGTCCCTATAATTCACCCCTCCACTTT. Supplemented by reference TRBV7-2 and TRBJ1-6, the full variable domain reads GAGVSQSPSNKVTEKGKDVELRCDPISGHTALYWYRQSLGQGLEFLIYFQGNSAPDKSGLPSDRFSAERTGGSVSTLTIQRTQQEDSAVYLCASSLGRGPYNSPLHFGNGTRLTVT.

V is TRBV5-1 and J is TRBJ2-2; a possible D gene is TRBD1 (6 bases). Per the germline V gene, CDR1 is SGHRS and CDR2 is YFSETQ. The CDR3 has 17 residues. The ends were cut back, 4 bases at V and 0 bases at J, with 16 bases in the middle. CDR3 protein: CASSGVPGQPNTGELFF. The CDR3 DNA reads TGCGCCAGCAGCGGGGTACCAGGACAGCCGAACACCGGGGAGCTGTTTTTT.

In nucleotides, the CDR3 is TGTGCCAGCAGCTTACCCGGACAGGGGGACACCGGGGAGCTGTTTTTT. Translation: CASSLPGQGDTGELFF. The genes are TRBV7-3 and TRBJ2-2; TRBD1 matches 10 bases. The germline V gene encodes CDR1 SGHTA and CDR2 FQGTGA. The V gene end was trimmed by 2 bases and the J gene end by 3 bases; junction bases not matched to a gene: 3. This CDR3 region has 16 residues.

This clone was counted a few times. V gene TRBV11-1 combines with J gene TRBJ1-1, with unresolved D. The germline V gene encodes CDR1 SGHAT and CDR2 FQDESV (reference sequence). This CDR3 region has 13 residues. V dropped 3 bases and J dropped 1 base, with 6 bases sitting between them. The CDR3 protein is CASSFDWNTEAFF. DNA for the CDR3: TGTGCCAGCAGCTTTGACTGGAACACTGAAGCTTTCTTT.

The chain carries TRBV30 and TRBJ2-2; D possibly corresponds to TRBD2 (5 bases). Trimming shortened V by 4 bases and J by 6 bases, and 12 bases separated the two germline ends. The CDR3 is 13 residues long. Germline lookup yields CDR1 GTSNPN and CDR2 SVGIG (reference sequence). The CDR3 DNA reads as TGTGCCTGGACCCTAGCCCAATCCGGGGAGCTGTTTTTT. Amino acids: CAWTLAQSGELFF. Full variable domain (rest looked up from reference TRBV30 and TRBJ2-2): SQTIHQWPATLVQPVGSPLSLECTVEGTSNPNLYWYRQAAGRGLQLLFYSVGIGQISSEVPQNLSASRPQDRQFILSSKKLLLSDSGFYLCAWTLAQSGELFFGEGSRLTVL.

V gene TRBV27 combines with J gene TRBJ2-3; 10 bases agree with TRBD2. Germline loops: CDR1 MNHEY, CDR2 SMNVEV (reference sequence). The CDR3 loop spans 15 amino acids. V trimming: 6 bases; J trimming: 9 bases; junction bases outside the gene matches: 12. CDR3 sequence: CASSKGSGGVETQYF. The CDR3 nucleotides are TGTGCCAGCAGCAAGGGAAGCGGGGGGGTTGAGACGCAGTATTTT.

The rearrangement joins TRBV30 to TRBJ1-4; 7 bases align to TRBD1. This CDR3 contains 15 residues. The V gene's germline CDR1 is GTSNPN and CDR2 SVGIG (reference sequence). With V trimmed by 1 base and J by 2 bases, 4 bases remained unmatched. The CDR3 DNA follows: TGTGCCTGGAGTGGCAGGGGGGGTACTAATGAAAAACTGTTTTTT. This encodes CAWSGRGGTNEKLFF.

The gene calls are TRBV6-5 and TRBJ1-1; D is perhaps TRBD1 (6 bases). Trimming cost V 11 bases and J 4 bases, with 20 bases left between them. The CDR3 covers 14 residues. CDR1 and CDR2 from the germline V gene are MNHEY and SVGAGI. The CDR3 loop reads CASTRGGIGTEAFF. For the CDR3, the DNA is TGTGCCTCAACACGGGGGGGCATAGGCACTGAAGCTTTCTTT.

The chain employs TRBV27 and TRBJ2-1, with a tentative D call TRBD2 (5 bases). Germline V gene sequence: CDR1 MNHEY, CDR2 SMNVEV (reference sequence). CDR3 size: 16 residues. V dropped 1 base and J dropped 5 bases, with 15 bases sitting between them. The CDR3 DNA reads TGTGCCAGCAGTTTATTTCGGGGTAAGGGAAACAATGAGCAGTTCTTC. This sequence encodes CASSLFRGKGNNEQFF.

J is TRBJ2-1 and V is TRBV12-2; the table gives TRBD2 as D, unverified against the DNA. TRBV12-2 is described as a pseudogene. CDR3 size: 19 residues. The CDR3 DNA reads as TGTGCAGAATCCCGACTGCCAGCGGGGGGCCCCGGCTCCTACAATGAGCAGTTCTTC. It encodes CAESRLPAGGPGSYNEQFF.

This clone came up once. As DNA, the CDR3 is TGCGCCAGCAGCCCTGACCGAAACTACGAGCAGTACTTC. Its protein is CASSPDRNYEQYF. The V and J genes are TRBV5-1 and TRBJ2-7, with D hard to call. This CDR3 comprises 13 residues. The V end was cut by 4 bases, the J end by 3 bases, with 11 bases between. CDR1 SGHRS and CDR2 YFSETQ come from the germline V gene. The variable domain in full, with the rest retrieved from reference TRBV5-1 and TRBJ2-7, is KAGVTQTPRYLIKTRGQQVTLSCSPISGHRSVSWYQQTPGQGLQFLFEYFSETQRNKGNFPGRFSGRQFSNSRSEMNVSTLELGDSALYLCASSPDRNYEQYFGPGTRLTVT.

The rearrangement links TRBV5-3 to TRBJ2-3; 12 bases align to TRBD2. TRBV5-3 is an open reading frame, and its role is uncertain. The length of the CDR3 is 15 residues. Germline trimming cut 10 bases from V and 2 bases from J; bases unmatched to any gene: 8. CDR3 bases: TGTGCCGCTCGACTAGCGGGGGTTCCCACAGATACGCAGTATTTT. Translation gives CAARLAGVPTDTQYF.

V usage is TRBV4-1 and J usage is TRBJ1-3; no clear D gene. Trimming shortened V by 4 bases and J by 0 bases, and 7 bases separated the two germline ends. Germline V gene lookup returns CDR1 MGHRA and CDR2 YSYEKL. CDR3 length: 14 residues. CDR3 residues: CASSPQLSGNTIYF. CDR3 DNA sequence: TGCGCCAGCAGCCCACAGCTCTCTGGAAACACCATATATTTT.

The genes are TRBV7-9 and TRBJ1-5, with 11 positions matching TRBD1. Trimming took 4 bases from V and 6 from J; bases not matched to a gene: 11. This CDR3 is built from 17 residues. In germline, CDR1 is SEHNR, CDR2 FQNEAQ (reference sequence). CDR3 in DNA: TGTGCCAGCAGCTCCGGACTGGGACAGGGGGAAGCTCAGCCCCAGCATTTT. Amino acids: CASSSGLGQGEAQPQHF.

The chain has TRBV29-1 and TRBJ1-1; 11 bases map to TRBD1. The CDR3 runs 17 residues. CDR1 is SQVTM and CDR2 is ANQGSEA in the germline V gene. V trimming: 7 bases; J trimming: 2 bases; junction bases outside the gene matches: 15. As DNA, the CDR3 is TGCAGCGGGGCCGGGACAGGGGGAAATTTTTTAAACACTGAAGCTTTCTTT. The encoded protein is CSGAGTGGNFLNTEAFF.

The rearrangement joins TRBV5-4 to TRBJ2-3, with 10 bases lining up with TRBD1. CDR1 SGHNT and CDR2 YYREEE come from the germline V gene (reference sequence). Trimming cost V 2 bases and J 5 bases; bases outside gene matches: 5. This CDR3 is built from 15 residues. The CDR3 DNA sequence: TGTGCCAGCAGCTTCTTGGGACAGGGGAAAGATACGCAGTATTTT. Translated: CASSFLGQGKDTQYF.

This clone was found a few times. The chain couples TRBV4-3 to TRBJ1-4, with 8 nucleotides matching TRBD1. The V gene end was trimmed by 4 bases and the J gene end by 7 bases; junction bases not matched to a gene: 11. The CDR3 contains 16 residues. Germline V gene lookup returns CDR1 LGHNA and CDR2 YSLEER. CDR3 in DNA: TGCGCCAGCAGCCCCCGGACAGGGAGAGAGGGTGAAAAACTGTTTTTT. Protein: CASSPRTGREGEKLFF.

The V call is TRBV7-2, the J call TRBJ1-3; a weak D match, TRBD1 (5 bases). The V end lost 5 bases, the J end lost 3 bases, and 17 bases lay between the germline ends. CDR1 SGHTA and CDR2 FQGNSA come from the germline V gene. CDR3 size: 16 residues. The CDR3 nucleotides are TGTGCCAGCAGCCCATATACAGGATCTGTTGGAAACACCATATATTTT. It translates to CASSPYTGSVGNTIYF.